The present T cell receptor (beta chain) was sequenced within a study of beta chain features in type 1 diabetes. This clone has just a few counts. Its matching antigen is unknown. Sequenced material consisted of expressed TCRB transcripts (all of the isolated RNA was reverse transcribed). The table came from immunoSEQ multiplex PCR; TCRdb's copy has only in-frame clones and leaves some out. Seen here are roughly 300,000 clones, around 9.3% observed once, and the top ten hold around 1%. Study findings and constraints: In all four CD4+ subsets, TCRB CDR3 length was significantly, moderately reduced in type 1 diabetes.

This receptor was taken from a man aged 30 to 39 with type 1 diabetes. The source material was central memory CD4+ T cells from blood.

CDR3 DNA sequence: TGTGCCAGCAGTTACTCTGGCAGGGTGGAAAGCTACACCTTC. This gives the protein CASSYSGRVESYTF. The rearrangement joins TRBV6-5 to TRBJ1-2; perhaps TRBD1 as D (5 bases). V dropped 0 bases and J dropped 9 bases, with 14 bases sitting between them. Germline loops: CDR1 MNHEY, CDR2 SVGAGI. CDR3 length: 14 amino acids.